The sequence of this T cell receptor beta chain was determined in a study of T cell changes during pregnancy in multiple sclerosis. The CDR3 loop spans 16 amino acids. CDR1 and CDR2 (germline): SGHVS, FQNEAQ. J gave up 8 bases and V 3 bases, and 10 bases lay outside the gene matches. This table comes from immunoSEQ multiplex PCR, and its TCRdb copy is limited to in-frame clones, with some not included. This table holds around 75,000 clones, roughly 94% found once. This sequence originates from a female donor with multiple sclerosis, enrolled in a pregnancy study. The rearrangement uses TRBV7-8 and TRBJ2-1; TRBD2 matches at 10 bases. This material consisted of CD4+ T cells from peripheral blood mononuclear cells, taken after pregnancy. The CDR3 loop is CASSFPLAGVDDEQFF. CDR3 sequence (DNA): TGTGCCAGCAGCTTCCCCCTAGCGGGAGTGGACGATGAGCAGTTCTTC.